These 13 T cell receptor beta chains were all obtained from the same sample, sequenced in a study of blood T cell repertoires in COVID-19. Clones were read by immunoSEQ multiplex PCR, and TCRdb kept only the in-frame ones, dropping some. The sample carries around 260,000 clones, 80% to 90% recorded once. Sequences were obtained from peripheral blood. These receptors were taken from a man aged 25 to 40 with acute or convalescent COVID-19.

A single count supports this clone. The rearrangement joins TRBV7-2 to TRBJ2-3; tentatively, D is TRBD1 (6 bases). Trimming cost V 5 bases and J 7 bases, with 10 bases left between them. This CDR3 is built from 12 residues. Germline CDR1 is SGHTA and CDR2 is FQGNSA. The CDR3 bases are TGTGCCAGCAGCGACAGGAGTTATACGCAGTATTTT. Translation: CASSDRSYTQYF.

This clone was detected once. The rearrangement joins TRBV19 to TRBJ2-3; D unresolved. Germline loops: CDR1 LNHDA, CDR2 SQIVND (reference sequence). V was trimmed by 2 bases and J by 9 bases, leaving 18 bases between them. The CDR3 runs 15 residues. The CDR3: CASSILTGRPPTQYF. CDR3 in DNA: TGTGCCAGTAGTATATTGACTGGTCGGCCTCCCACGCAGTATTTT. Full variable domain (missing parts from reference TRBV19 and TRBJ2-3): DGGITQSPKYLFRKEGQNVTLSCEQNLNHDAMYWYRQDPGQGLRLIYYSQIVNDFQKGDIAEGYSVSREKKESFPLTVTSAQKNPTAFYLCASSILTGRPPTQYFGPGTRLTVL.

The rearrangement joins TRBV6-1 to TRBJ2-2; 10 nucleotides line up with TRBD1. The length of the CDR3 is 19 residues. Germline CDR1 is MNHNS and CDR2 is SASEGT. Unmatched junction bases numbered 12, after V lost 4 bases and J lost 1 base. The CDR3 loop reads CASSVELGTGAVNTGELFF. CDR3 nucleotides: TGTGCCAGCAGTGTAGAATTAGGGACAGGGGCCGTGAACACCGGGGAGCTGTTTTTT.

The chain carries TRBV19 and TRBJ2-1; weak D call: TRBD1 (5 bases). The germline CDR1 and CDR2 sequences are LNHDA and SQIVND (reference sequence). The CDR3 sequence is 15 residues long. Trimming removed 0 bases at V and 0 bases at J, with 6 bases between. The CDR3 DNA reads TGTGCCAGTAGTATAGACAGGGCCTCCTACAATGAGCAGTTCTTC. Translating gives CASSIDRASYNEQFF.

The J gene is TRBJ1-2, the V gene TRBV5-1; TRBD1 matches 10 bases. The length of the CDR3 is 13 residues. Germline values: CDR1 SGHRS, CDR2 YFSETQ. Trimming cost V 1 base and J 7 bases; bases outside gene matches: 1. CDR3 DNA: TGCGCCAGCAGCTTGTGGGACAGGGGTGGCTACACCTTC. It yields the protein CASSLWDRGGYTF.

This clone was seen ten or more times. The rearrangement uses TRBV6-5 and TRBJ1-6; TRBD1 matches 7 bases. The J segment lost 9 bases and the V segment lost 6 bases, leaving 8 bases of the junction unmatched. CDR1 is MNHEY, CDR2 SVGAGI, per germline. The CDR3 has 14 residues. CDR3 nucleotides: TGTGCCAGCAGACCTACAGGGGATACTTCACCCCTCCACTTT. It is translated as CASRPTGDTSPLHF.

The rearrangement links TRBV7-2 to TRBJ2-2, with D possibly TRBD2 on 6 matching bases. The CDR3 consists of 14 residues. From germline, CDR1 is SGHTA and CDR2 FQGNSA. Trimming left V 5 bases short and J 5 bases short, with 12 bases between. The chain's CDR3 is CASSQGLITGELFF. The DNA for the CDR3 is TGTGCCAGCAGCCAGGGACTTATAACCGGGGAGCTGTTTTTT.

The V and J genes are TRBV6-5 and TRBJ1-1, with D tentatively TRBD1 (5 bases). This CDR3 spans 11 amino acids. Trimming stripped 10 bases from V and 4 bases from J, with 10 bases between. In germline, CDR1 is MNHEY, CDR2 SVGAGI. DNA for the CDR3: TGTGCCACAGCGGGGGGCACTGAAGCTTTCTTT. Protein: CATAGGTEAFF.

This rearrangement joins TRBV30 to TRBJ2-3, with 8 bases identical to TRBD1. The CDR3 spans 16 residues. Germline V gene lookup returns CDR1 GTSNPN and CDR2 SVGIG (reference sequence). Unmatched junction bases numbered 10, after V lost 4 bases and J lost 1 base. In DNA form, the CDR3 reads TGTGCCTGGACAGTCTTACCGGGACAGGGCACAGATACGCAGTATTTT. Its protein product is CAWTVLPGQGTDTQYF.

This clone was recorded a few times. This chain uses TRBV7-6 with TRBJ1-4; D is ambiguous. The CDR3 sequence is 16 residues long. Between the trimmed V and J ends, which lost 5 bases and 0 bases, there was a span of 13 bases. Germline V gives CDR1 SGHVS, CDR2 FNYEAQ. The DNA for the CDR3 is TGTGCCAGCAGCCACCTTGGAGGCCCAACTAATGAAAAACTGTTTTTT. This gives the protein CASSHLGGPTNEKLFF. Together with reference TRBV7-6 and TRBJ1-4, the CDR3 gives the full variable domain: GAGVSQSPRYKVTKRGQDVALRCDPISGHVSLYWYRQALGQGPEFLTYFNYEAQQDKSGLPNDRFSAERPEGSISTLTIQRTEQRDSAMYRCASSHLGGPTNEKLFFGSGTQLSVL.

The chain links TRBV3-1 (or the pseudogene TRBV3-2) to TRBJ2-3; 8 bases are a match to TRBD2. CDR3 length equals 15 residues. The trim removed 3 bases at V and 3 bases at J, leaving 5 bases unmatched. Per germline, CDR1 LGHDT and CDR2 YNNKEL (reference sequence). CDR3 region: CASSQFIAGTDTQYF. CDR3 in DNA: TGTGCCAGCAGCCAGTTCATAGCGGGGACAGATACGCAGTATTTT.

This clone was seen just once. The J gene is TRBJ2-1, the V gene TRBV27; TRBD2 agrees at 10 bases. V lost 9 bases, J lost 4 bases, and 12 bases stayed unmatched. Germline CDR1 and CDR2: MNHEY and SMNVEV (reference sequence). This CDR3 has 16 amino acids. CDR3 nucleotide sequence: TGTGCCAGTAAGGATATTAGCGGGGGGCCATACAATGAGCAGTTCTTC. It translates to CASKDISGGPYNEQFF.

The CDR3 DNA follows: TGTGCCGCAAGTGGGGCAGCTAGAGCCAAAAACATTCAGTACTTC. Translated, it gives CAASGAARAKNIQYF. The chain employs TRBV10-3 and TRBJ2-4; tentatively, D is TRBD1 (5 bases). The CDR3 has 15 residues. V was clipped by 11 bases and J by 0 bases, with 17 bases between them. From germline, CDR1 is ENHRY and CDR2 SYGVKD.